The clone carrying this TCR beta chain was recorded a few times. The antigen remains undetermined. This entry comes from a study of cytomegalovirus exposure and HLA in healthy donors. At the level of the study: The Caucasian-associated ancestry cluster contained 75% to 85% of the 300 to 450 genotyped donors.

The CDR3 has 16 amino acids. V shed 0 bases and J 7 bases; nucleotides not matched to a gene: 10. The germline CDR1 and CDR2 sequences are SGHRS and YFSETQ. The PCR was carried out with 60 Vbeta primers and 13 Jbeta primers. Produced via immunoSEQ multiplex PCR; TCRdb's table is partial and in-frame only. Here the sample spans 170,000 or so clones, 70% to 90% being singletons. Regarding the study as a whole: Later, an analysis found that common viral pathogens appeared to be linked with several of the most significant clusters.

The sequenced material came from PBMCs. This TCR came from a woman aged 25 to 45 in good health and CMV-seronegative. V gene TRBV5-1 combines with J gene TRBJ2-1; 7 bases match TRBD2. This CDR3 is CASSLVSASGRNEQFF. The CDR3 DNA follows: TGCGCCAGCAGCTTGGTCTCGGCTAGCGGAAGAAATGAGCAGTTCTTC.